A selection of T cell receptor beta chains follows, all from one sample in a study of cytomegalovirus exposure and HLA in healthy donors. Clones were read by immunoSEQ multiplex PCR, and TCRdb kept only the in-frame ones, dropping some. The sample yields approximately 160,000 clones, 70% to 90% seen once. Sequencing used PBMCs. These TCRs come from a woman aged 18-29 years in good health and CMV-seronegative. Each CDR3 is given with its conserved first and last residue. A D gene is named only where the DNA matches it firmly. The size entry is marked missing in some rows and otherwise reads once, few, many or a size class.

j_call cdr3_length v_call clone_size d_call cdr3_nt cdr3_aa
TRBJ2-3 14 TRBV19 - - TGTGCCAGTAGTATAGGTTCTAGCACAGATACGCAGTATTTT CASSIGSSTDTQYF
TRBJ2-7 12 TRBV7-8 once - TGTGCCAGCAGCCCCACAACCTACGAGCAGTACTTC CASSPTTYEQYF
TRBJ1-1 15 TRBV5-1 - TRBD1 TGCGCCAGCCGAAAAACAGGGGGCGCGAGCACTGAAGCTTTCTTT CASRKTGGASTEAFF
TRBJ1-4 15 TRBV7-9 - TRBD1 TGTGCCAGCAGCCCAGGACAGGGGGCGGAAGAAAAACTGTTTTTT CASSPGQGAEEKLFF
TRBJ1-2 14 TRBV11-2 few - TGTGCCAGCAGCTTAGCCGGGGTCGGCTATGGCTACACCTTC CASSLAGVGYGYTF
TRBJ1-1 14 TRBV19 - TRBD1 TGTGCCAGTAGCAGGAGGGGGCTGTACACTGAAGCTTTCTTT CASSRRGLYTEAFF
TRBJ1-4 18 TRBV19 - - TGTGCCAGTAGTATCCGACTTGGGCTTCGGGGGAACAATGAAAAACTGTTTTTT CASSIRLGLRGNNEKLFF
TRBJ2-1 16 TRBV29-1 - TRBD2 TGCAGCGTTCCGACTAGCGGGAGGTTCTCCTACAATGAGCAGTTCTTC CSVPTSGRFSYNEQFF
TRBJ2-3 15 TRBV11-3 - - TGTGCCAGCAGCTCCGGAGGGGCCAGCACAGATACGCAGTATTTT CASSSGGASTDTQYF
TRBJ1-2 14 TRBV29-1 - - TGCAGCGTTGACGGGGGTCTGGGGGTCCATGGCTACACCTTC CSVDGGLGVHGYTF
TRBJ1-1 14 TRBV14 - TRBD1 TGTGCCAGCTTCCCAAGGGGGCGCGACACTGAAGCTTTCTTT CASFPRGRDTEAFF
TRBJ2-2 12 TRBV7-2 - - TGTGCCAGCAGCTTAGACGGCGGGGAGCTGTTTTTT CASSLDGGELFF
TRBJ1-2 14 TRBV7-9 - - TGTGCCAGCAGCCGTATCGGCGGGGCGCCCGGCTACACCTTC CASSRIGGAPGYTF
TRBJ2-6 17 TRBV27 - TRBD1 TGTGCCCCTGGGGGCGGTAACAGGGGGCCTGGGGCCAACGTCCTGACTTTC CAPGGGNRGPGANVLTF
TRBJ1-1 12 TRBV18 few TRBD1 TGTGCCAGCTCACCTTCGGACAGGGAGGCTTTCTTT CASSPSDREAFF